These T cell receptor beta chains were read from a single sample in a study of cytomegalovirus exposure and HLA in healthy donors. The method was immunoSEQ multiplex PCR; TCRdb's version includes in-frame clones alone and lacks a portion of them. The profile shows 130,000 or so clones, about four fifths of them singletons. Sequencing was performed on PBMCs. These receptor sequences come from a man aged 30-40 years in good health and CMV-seronegative. The CDR3 runs from the conserved cysteine through the conserved F or W. The D gene is left open where the match is weak. The size entry is marked missing in some rows and otherwise reads once, few, many or a size class.

v_gene: TRBV7-2
j_gene: TRBJ2-3
abundance: .
d_gene: TRBD2
CDR3nt: TGTGCCAGCAGCGACGACGTAGCGGGGGGGCTGGCAGATACGCAGTATTTT
CDR3aa: CASSDDVAGGLADTQYF

v_gene: TRBV27
j_gene: TRBJ1-6
abundance: .
d_gene: .
CDR3nt: TGTGCCAGCAGTTTAGTTATGGGCGCGGGGTTGAATTCACCCCTCCACTTT
CDR3aa: CASSLVMGAGLNSPLHF

v_gene: TRBV5-1
j_gene: TRBJ1-2
abundance: .
d_gene: .
CDR3nt: TGCGCCAGCAGCCCGTCGACAGACTATGGCTACACCTTC
CDR3aa: CASSPSTDYGYTF

v_gene: TRBV7-8
j_gene: TRBJ2-7
abundance: .
d_gene: .
CDR3nt: TGTGCCAGCACCCGGCTCCCCGAGGGGAGGGGGGAGCAGTACTTC
CDR3aa: CASTRLPEGRGEQYF

v_gene: TRBV6-1
j_gene: TRBJ1-1
abundance: .
d_gene: .
CDR3nt: TGTGCCAGCAGGACGGAAAGCAGGGCCGGCACTGAAGCTTTCTTT
CDR3aa: CASRTESRAGTEAFF

v_gene: TRBV28
j_gene: TRBJ1-5
abundance: .
d_gene: .
CDR3nt: TGTGCCACCGCCGGCCCGAGGAGGGAACACAATCAGCCCCAGCATTTT
CDR3aa: CATAGPRREHNQPQHF

v_gene: TRBV4-2
j_gene: TRBJ1-5
abundance: .
d_gene: TRBD1
CDR3nt: TGTGCCAGCAGCCAACTCGGGACAGCCAATCAGCCCCAGCATTTT
CDR3aa: CASSQLGTANQPQHF

v_gene: TRBV7-9
j_gene: TRBJ2-7
abundance: .
d_gene: TRBD2
CDR3nt: TGTGCCAGCAGCTTAGATAGACTAGCGGGACTCTACGAGCAGTACTTC
CDR3aa: CASSLDRLAGLYEQYF

v_gene: TRBV6-1
j_gene: TRBJ1-5
abundance: .
d_gene: .
CDR3nt: TGTGCCAGCAGTGAAGTCTGGGGCGGCAATCAGCCCCAGCATTTT
CDR3aa: CASSEVWGGNQPQHF

v_gene: TRBV28
j_gene: TRBJ2-3
abundance: .
d_gene: TRBD1
CDR3nt: TGTGCCAGCAGGGAACAGGGGGCTGGAACAGATACGCAGTATTTT
CDR3aa: CASREQGAGTDTQYF

v_gene: TRBV25-1
j_gene: TRBJ2-3
abundance: .
d_gene: TRBD1
CDR3nt: TGTGCCAGCAGCGGGGACAGGGCGACAGATACGCAGTATTTT
CDR3aa: CASSGDRATDTQYF

v_gene: TRBV5-4
j_gene: TRBJ1-2
abundance: once
d_gene: .
CDR3nt: TGTGCCAGCAGCTTGGGAGATCCTTACTACACCTTC
CDR3aa: CASSLGDPYYTF

v_gene: TRBV29-1
j_gene: TRBJ2-7
abundance: .
d_gene: TRBD1
CDR3nt: TGCAGCGTAATCCGGGACAGGGAAAGAGACGAGCAGTACTTC
CDR3aa: CSVIRDRERDEQYF

v_gene: TRBV28
j_gene: TRBJ1-1
abundance: .
d_gene: .
CDR3nt: TGTGCCAGCAGTTTAGGGAGCAAGCTTGAAGCTTTCTTT
CDR3aa: CASSLGSKLEAFF

v_gene: TRBV18
j_gene: TRBJ1-6
abundance: .
d_gene: .
CDR3nt: TGTGCCAGCTCACCTTCAGGGTATAATTCACCCCTCCACTTT
CDR3aa: CASSPSGYNSPLHF

v_gene: TRBV6-5
j_gene: TRBJ1-1
abundance: .
d_gene: TRBD1
CDR3nt: TGTGCCAGCAGTTCGACAGGGGGTTTGAGCACTGAAGCTTTCTTT
CDR3aa: CASSSTGGLSTEAFF

v_gene: TRBV4-3
j_gene: TRBJ2-2
abundance: .
d_gene: TRBD1
CDR3nt: TGCGCCAGCAGCCAACCGGGGACAGCCGGGGAGCTGTTTTTT
CDR3aa: CASSQPGTAGELFF

v_gene: TRBV15
j_gene: TRBJ1-1
abundance: .
d_gene: TRBD1
CDR3nt: TGTGCCACCAGCAGACGAGGGGGCGTGGGTTGGACTGAAGCTTTCTTT
CDR3aa: CATSRRGGVGWTEAFF

v_gene: TRBV2
j_gene: TRBJ2-5
abundance: .
d_gene: TRBD2
CDR3nt: TGTGCCAGCAGTACGGGGGGGGGCCAAGAGACCCAGTACTTC
CDR3aa: CASSTGGGQETQYF

v_gene: TRBV28
j_gene: TRBJ2-7
abundance: .
d_gene: .
CDR3nt: TGTGCCAGCAGTCCTGTTGTGGAGGAGCAGTACTTC
CDR3aa: CASSPVVEEQYF

v_gene: TRBV6-6
j_gene: TRBJ1-6
abundance: .
d_gene: TRBD1
CDR3nt: TGTGCCAGCAGCCCACGGGGACAGGGGACGACACCCCTCCACTTT
CDR3aa: CASSPRGQGTTPLHF

v_gene: TRBV27
j_gene: TRBJ2-1
abundance: .
d_gene: TRBD1
CDR3nt: TGTGCCAGCAGTCTAACAGGGGTAGGGGAGCAGTTCTTC
CDR3aa: CASSLTGVGEQFF

v_gene: TRBV28
j_gene: TRBJ2-3
abundance: few
d_gene: TRBD1
CDR3nt: TGTGCCAGCAGTCCTCAGACAGGGGTTAGCACAGATACGCAGTATTTT
CDR3aa: CASSPQTGVSTDTQYF

v_gene: TRBV30
j_gene: TRBJ2-7
abundance: .
d_gene: TRBD2
CDR3nt: TGTGCCTGGAGTATGTCTAGCGGCTCCTACGAGCAGTACTTC
CDR3aa: CAWSMSSGSYEQYF

v_gene: TRBV7-2
j_gene: TRBJ1-1
abundance: .
d_gene: .
CDR3nt: TGTGCCAGCAGCATCAGGGGCACTGAAGCTTTCTTT
CDR3aa: CASSIRGTEAFF

v_gene: TRBV2
j_gene: TRBJ1-4
abundance: .
d_gene: .
CDR3nt: TGTGCCAGCAGTCAGACCCGGGAGCAGAAACTGTTTTTT
CDR3aa: CASSQTREQKLFF

v_gene: TRBV2
j_gene: TRBJ1-6
abundance: .
d_gene: TRBD1
CDR3nt: TGTGCCAGCAAGGGACAGGGAGGTAATTCACCCCTCCACTTT
CDR3aa: CASKGQGGNSPLHF

v_gene: TRBV4-1
j_gene: TRBJ2-1
abundance: .
d_gene: .
CDR3nt: TGCGCCAGCAGCCAAGGGTATAGCGTCTACAATGAGCAGTTCTTC
CDR3aa: CASSQGYSVYNEQFF

v_gene: TRBV27
j_gene: TRBJ2-1
abundance: .
d_gene: .
CDR3nt: TGTGCCAGCAGTTTGTGGGGGGATGAGCAGTTCTTC
CDR3aa: CASSLWGDEQFF

v_gene: TRBV5-4
j_gene: TRBJ1-1
abundance: .
d_gene: TRBD1
CDR3nt: TGTGCCAGCAGCTTTGCCAGGGGGCTGGGGAACACTGAAGCTTTCTTT
CDR3aa: CASSFARGLGNTEAFF

v_gene: TRBV2
j_gene: TRBJ2-7
abundance: once
d_gene: .
CDR3nt: TGTGCCAGCAGTGAACAGGACTACGAGCAGTACTTC
CDR3aa: CASSEQDYEQYF

v_gene: TRBV4-2
j_gene: TRBJ2-2
abundance: .
d_gene: .
CDR3nt: TGTGCCAGCAGCCAAGAAAGGACGCAGGGAGGCACCGGGGAGCTGTTTTTT
CDR3aa: CASSQERTQGGTGELFF

v_gene: TRBV7-9
j_gene: TRBJ2-7
abundance: .
d_gene: .
CDR3nt: TGTGCCAGCAGCCTATCCACGACCTACGAGCAGTACTTC
CDR3aa: CASSLSTTYEQYF

v_gene: TRBV28
j_gene: TRBJ2-7
abundance: .
d_gene: .
CDR3nt: TGTGCCAGCAGTTTAGGACAGACAGTCTACGAGCAGTACTTC
CDR3aa: CASSLGQTVYEQYF

v_gene: TRBV2
j_gene: TRBJ1-2
abundance: .
d_gene: .
CDR3nt: TGTGCCAGCAGTTATGCACAGGGTTATGGCTACACCTTC
CDR3aa: CASSYAQGYGYTF

v_gene: TRBV7-3
j_gene: TRBJ2-2
abundance: .
d_gene: TRBD2
CDR3nt: TGTGCCACCCGACCGGCGGGAGGGACCGGGGAGCTGTTTTTT
CDR3aa: CATRPAGGTGELFF

v_gene: TRBV6-4
j_gene: TRBJ2-1
abundance: few
d_gene: TRBD2
CDR3nt: TGTGCCAGCAGTTCCGGACTAGCGGGAAACAATGAGCAGTTCTTC
CDR3aa: CASSSGLAGNNEQFF

v_gene: TRBV6-5
j_gene: TRBJ2-3
abundance: .
d_gene: .
CDR3nt: TGTGCCAGCAGGTTACAGTTCACAGATACGCAGTATTTT
CDR3aa: CASRLQFTDTQYF

v_gene: TRBV28
j_gene: TRBJ2-3
abundance: .
d_gene: TRBD2
CDR3nt: TGTGCCAGCAGTCTGACTAGCGGGGGCACAGATACGCAGTATTTT
CDR3aa: CASSLTSGGTDTQYF

v_gene: TRBV5-1
j_gene: TRBJ2-3
abundance: .
d_gene: .
CDR3nt: TGCGCCAGCAGCCCCAGGGATTTCTCAGATACGCAGTATTTT
CDR3aa: CASSPRDFSDTQYF

v_gene: TRBV6-1
j_gene: TRBJ2-7
abundance: .
d_gene: .
CDR3nt: TGTGCCAGCACCGGGGATAGGTTCTCCTACGAGCAGTACTTC
CDR3aa: CASTGDRFSYEQYF

v_gene: TRBV5-1
j_gene: TRBJ1-1
abundance: .
d_gene: .
CDR3nt: TGCGCCAGCAGCTTGGCGGGGATTAACACTGAAGCTTTCTTT
CDR3aa: CASSLAGINTEAFF